This T cell receptor beta chain was sequenced in a study of cytomegalovirus exposure and HLA in healthy donors. Study-wide context: Ancestry clustering placed around 80% of several hundred genotyped donors in the Caucasian-associated cluster.

Study-level findings and limits: In vitro checks showed that three CMV-associated chains really do target CMV antigens.

Germline V gives CDR1 MNHEY, CDR2 SMNVEV (reference sequence). The CDR3 length is 14 residues. V trimming: 3 bases; J trimming: 5 bases; junction bases outside the gene matches: 5. Concerning this clone: Antigen unknown.

Researchers ran the PCR with 60 Vbeta and 13 Jbeta primers. Only in-frame clones appear in the TCRdb table, and some are missing; sequencing was by immunoSEQ multiplex PCR. The sample contains 90,000 to 95,000 clones, 78% of which appear only once. Material for sequencing was PBMCs. The receptor was derived from a male donor in good health and CMV-seropositive. The chain carries TRBV27 and TRBJ1-1; 8 bases are a match to TRBD1. CDR3 in DNA: TGTGCCAGCAGTTTGGGGACAGGTGGGACTGAAGCTTTCTTT. The encoded protein is CASSLGTGGTEAFF.